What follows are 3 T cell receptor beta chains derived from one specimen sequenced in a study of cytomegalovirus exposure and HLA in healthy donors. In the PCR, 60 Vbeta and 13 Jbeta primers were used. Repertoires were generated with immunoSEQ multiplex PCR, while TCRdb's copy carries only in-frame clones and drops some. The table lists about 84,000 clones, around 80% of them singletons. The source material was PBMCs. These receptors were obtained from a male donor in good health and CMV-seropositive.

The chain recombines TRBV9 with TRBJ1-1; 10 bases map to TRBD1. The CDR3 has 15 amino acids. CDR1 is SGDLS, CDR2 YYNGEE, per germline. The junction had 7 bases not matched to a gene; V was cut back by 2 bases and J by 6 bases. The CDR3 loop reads CASSVTGTGVAEAFF. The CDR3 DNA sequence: TGTGCCAGCAGCGTTACCGGGACAGGGGTCGCTGAAGCTTTCTTT. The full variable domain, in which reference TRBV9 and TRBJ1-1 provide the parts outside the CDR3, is DSGVTQTPKHLITATGQRVTLRCSPRSGDLSVYWYQQSLDQGLQFLIQYYNGEERAKGNILERFSAQQFPDLHSELNLSSLELGDSALYFCASSVTGTGVAEAFFGQGTRLTVV.

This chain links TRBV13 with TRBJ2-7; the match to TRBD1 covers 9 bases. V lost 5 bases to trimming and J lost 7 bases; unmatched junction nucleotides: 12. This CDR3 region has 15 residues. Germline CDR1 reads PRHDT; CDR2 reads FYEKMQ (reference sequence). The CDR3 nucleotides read TGTGCCAGCAGCCCCTGGGACAGGGCCGGGGGGGAGCAGTACTTC. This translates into CASSPWDRAGGEQYF.

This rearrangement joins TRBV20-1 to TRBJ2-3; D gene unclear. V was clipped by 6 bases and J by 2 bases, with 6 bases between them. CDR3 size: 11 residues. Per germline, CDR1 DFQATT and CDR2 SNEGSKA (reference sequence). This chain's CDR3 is CSALLTDTQYF. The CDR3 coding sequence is TGCAGTGCGTTACTCACAGATACGCAGTATTTT.